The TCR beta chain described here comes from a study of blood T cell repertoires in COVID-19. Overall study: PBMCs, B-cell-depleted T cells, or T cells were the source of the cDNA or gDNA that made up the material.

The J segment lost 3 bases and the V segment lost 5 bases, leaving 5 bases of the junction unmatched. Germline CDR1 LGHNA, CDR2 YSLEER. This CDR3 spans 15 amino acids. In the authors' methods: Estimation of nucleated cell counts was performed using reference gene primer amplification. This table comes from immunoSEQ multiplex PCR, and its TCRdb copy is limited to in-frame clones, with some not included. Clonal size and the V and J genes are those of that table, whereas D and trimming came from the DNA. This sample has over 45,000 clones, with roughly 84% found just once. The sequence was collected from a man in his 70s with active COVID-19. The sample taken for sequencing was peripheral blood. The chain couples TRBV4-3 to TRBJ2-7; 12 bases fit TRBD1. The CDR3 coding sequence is TGCGCCAGCAGCGTCGGGACAGGGGGCCTCTACGAGCAGTACTTC. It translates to CASSVGTGGLYEQYF.